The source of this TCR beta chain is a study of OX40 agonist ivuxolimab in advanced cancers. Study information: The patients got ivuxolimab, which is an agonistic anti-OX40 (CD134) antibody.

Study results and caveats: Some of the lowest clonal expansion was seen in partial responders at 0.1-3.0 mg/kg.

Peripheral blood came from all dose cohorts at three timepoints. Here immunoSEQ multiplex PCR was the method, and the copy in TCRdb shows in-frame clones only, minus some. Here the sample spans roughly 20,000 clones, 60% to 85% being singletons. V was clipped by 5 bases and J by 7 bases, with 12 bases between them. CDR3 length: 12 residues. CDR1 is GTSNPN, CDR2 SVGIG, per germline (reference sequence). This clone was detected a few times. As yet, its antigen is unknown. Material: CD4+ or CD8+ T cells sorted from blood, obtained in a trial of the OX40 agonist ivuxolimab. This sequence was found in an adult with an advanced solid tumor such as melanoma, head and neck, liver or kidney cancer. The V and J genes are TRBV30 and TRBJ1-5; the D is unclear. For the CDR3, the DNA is TGTGCCTGGGAGACGGACGGACAGCCCCAGCATTTT. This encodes CAWETDGQPQHF.